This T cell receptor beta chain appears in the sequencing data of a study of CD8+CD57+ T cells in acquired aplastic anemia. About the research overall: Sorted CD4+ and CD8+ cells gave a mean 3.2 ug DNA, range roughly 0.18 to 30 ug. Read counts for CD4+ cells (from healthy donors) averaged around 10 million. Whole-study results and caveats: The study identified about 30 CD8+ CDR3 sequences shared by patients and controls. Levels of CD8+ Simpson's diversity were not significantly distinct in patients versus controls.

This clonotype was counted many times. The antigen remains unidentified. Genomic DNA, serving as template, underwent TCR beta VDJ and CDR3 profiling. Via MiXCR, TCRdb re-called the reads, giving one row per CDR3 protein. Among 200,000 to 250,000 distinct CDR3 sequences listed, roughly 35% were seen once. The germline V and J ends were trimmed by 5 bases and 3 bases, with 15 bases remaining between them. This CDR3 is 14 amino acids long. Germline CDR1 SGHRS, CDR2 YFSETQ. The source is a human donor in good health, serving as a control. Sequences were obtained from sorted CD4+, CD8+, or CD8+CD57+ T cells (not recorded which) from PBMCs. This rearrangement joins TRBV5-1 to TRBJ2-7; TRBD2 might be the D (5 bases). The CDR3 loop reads CASSLSGGSYEQYF. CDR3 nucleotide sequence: TGCGCCAGCAGTCTCTCTGGTGGGAGCTACGAGCAGTACTTC.